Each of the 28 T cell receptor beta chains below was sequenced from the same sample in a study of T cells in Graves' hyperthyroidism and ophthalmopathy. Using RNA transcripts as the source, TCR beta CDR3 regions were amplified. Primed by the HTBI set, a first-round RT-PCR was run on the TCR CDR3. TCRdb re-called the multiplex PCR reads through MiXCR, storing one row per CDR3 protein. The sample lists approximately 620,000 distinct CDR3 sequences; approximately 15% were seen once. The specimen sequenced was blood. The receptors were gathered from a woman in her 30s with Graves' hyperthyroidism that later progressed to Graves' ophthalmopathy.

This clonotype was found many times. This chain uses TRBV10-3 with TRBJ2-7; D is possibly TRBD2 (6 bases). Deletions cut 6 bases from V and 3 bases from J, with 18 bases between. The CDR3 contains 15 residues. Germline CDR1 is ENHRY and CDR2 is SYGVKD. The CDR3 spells CAIRTGSGSVYEQYF. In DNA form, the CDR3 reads TGTGCCATCAGGACGGGCTCCGGGAGTGTCTACGAGCAGTACTTC.

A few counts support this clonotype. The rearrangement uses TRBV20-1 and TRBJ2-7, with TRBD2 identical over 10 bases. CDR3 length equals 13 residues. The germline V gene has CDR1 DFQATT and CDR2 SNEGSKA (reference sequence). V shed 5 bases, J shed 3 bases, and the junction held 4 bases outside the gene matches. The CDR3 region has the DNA TGCAGTGCTCCTAGCGGGAGTGGCTACGAGCAGTACTTC. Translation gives CSAPSGSGYEQYF.

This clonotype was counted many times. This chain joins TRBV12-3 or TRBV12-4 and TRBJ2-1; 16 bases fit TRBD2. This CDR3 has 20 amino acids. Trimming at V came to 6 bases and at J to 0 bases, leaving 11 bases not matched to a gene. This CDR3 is CASSPAGTSGRVGSYNEQFF. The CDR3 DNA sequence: TGTGCCAGCAGCCCCGCCGGGACTAGCGGGAGGGTTGGCTCCTACAATGAGCAGTTCTTC.

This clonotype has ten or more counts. The CDR3 reads CASSSMQGESYEQYF. The CDR3 DNA is TGTGCCAGCAGCTCTATGCAGGGGGAGAGCTACGAGCAGTACTTC. This chain connects TRBV11-3 to TRBJ2-7, with TRBD1 matching over 7 bases. The CDR3 is 15 residues long. The V gene's germline CDR1 is SGHNT and CDR2 YENEEA. With 4 bases clipped from V and 3 bases from J, the junction kept 9 bases outside the gene matches.

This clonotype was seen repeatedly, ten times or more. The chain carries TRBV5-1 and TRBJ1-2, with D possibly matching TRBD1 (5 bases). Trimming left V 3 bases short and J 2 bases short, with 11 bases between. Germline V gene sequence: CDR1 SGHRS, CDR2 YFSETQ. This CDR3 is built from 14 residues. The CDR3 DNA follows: TGCGCCAGCAGCTGGGAGGACATAAACTATGGCTACACCTTC. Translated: CASSWEDINYGYTF.

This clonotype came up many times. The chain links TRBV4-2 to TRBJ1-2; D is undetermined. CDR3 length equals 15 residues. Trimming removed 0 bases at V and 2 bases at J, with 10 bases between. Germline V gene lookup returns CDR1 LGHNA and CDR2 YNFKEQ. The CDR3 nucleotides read TGTGCCAGCAGCCAAGATAGTGGCAGAAACTATGGCTACACCTTC. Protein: CASSQDSGRNYGYTF.

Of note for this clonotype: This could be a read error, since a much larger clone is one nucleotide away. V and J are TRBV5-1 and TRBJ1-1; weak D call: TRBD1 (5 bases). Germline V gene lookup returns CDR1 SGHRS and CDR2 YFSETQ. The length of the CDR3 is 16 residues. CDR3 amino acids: CAGSLADGHISTEAFF. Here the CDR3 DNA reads TGCGCCGGCAGCTTGGCCGATGGACACATCAGCACTGAAGCTTTCTTT. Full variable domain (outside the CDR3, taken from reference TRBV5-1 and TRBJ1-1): KAGVTQTPRYLIKTRGQQVTLSCSPISGHRSVSWYQQTPGQGLQFLFEYFSETQRNKGNFPGRFSGRQFSNSRSEMNVSTLELGDSALYLCAGSLADGHISTEAFFGQGTRLTVV.

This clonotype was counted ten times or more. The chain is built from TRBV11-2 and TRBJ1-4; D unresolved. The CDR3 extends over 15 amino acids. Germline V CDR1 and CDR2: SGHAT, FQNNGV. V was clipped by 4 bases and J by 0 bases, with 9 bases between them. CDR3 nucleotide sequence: TGTGCCAGCAGCTCGGGCCTCGCAACTAATGAAAAACTGTTTTTT. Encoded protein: CASSSGLATNEKLFF.

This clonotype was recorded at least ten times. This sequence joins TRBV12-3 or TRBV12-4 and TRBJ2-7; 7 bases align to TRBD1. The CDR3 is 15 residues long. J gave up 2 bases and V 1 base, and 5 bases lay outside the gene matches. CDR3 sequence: CASSLGWQGAYEQYF. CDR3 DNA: TGTGCCAGCAGTTTAGGGTGGCAGGGGGCCTACGAGCAGTACTTC.

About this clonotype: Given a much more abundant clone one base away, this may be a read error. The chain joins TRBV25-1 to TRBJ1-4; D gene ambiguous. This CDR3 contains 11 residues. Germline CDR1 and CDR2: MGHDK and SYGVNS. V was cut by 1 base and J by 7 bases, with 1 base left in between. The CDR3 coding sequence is TGTGCCAGCAGTGAATTTGAAAAACTGTTTTTT. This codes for CASSEFEKLFF. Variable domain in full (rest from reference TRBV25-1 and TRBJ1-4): EADIYQTPRYLVIGTGKKITLECSQTMGHDKMYWYQQDPGMELHLIHYSYGVNSTEKGDLSSESTVSRIRTEHFPLTLESARPSHTSQYLCASSEFEKLFFGSGTQLSVL.

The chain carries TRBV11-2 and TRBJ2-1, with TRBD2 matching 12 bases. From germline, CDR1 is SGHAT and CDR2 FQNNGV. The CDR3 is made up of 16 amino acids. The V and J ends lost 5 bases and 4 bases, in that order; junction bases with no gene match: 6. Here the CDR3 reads CASSPELAGGYNEQFF. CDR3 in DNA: TGTGCCAGCAGCCCCGAACTAGCGGGAGGATACAATGAGCAGTTCTTC.

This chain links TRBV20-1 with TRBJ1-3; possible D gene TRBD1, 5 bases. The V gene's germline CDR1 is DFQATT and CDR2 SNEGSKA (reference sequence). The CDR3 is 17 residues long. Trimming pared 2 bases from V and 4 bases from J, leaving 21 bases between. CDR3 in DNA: TGCAGTGCTAGATCTCCCCAGGGACGAACGCCCGGAAACACCATATATTTT. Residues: CSARSPQGRTPGNTIYF.

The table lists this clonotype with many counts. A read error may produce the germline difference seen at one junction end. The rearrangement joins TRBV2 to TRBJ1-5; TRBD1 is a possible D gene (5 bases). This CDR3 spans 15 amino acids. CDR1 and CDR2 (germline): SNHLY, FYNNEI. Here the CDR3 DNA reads TGTGCCAGCAGAGAAGGGACCTTGAGCAATCAGCCCCAGCATTTT. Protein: CASREGTLSNQPQHF.

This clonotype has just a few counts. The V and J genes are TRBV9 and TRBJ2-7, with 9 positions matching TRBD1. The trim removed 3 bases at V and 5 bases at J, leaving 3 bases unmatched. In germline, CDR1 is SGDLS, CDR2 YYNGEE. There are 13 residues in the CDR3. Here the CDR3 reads CASSATGGHEQYF. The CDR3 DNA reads TGTGCCAGCAGCGCGACAGGGGGTCACGAGCAGTACTTC.

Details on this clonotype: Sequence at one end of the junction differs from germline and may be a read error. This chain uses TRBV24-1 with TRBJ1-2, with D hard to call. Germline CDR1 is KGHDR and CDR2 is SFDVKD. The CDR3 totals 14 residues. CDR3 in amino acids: CAPSDSRRNYGYTF. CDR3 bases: TGTGCCCCCAGTGATTCGAGGCGGAACTATGGCTACACCTTC.

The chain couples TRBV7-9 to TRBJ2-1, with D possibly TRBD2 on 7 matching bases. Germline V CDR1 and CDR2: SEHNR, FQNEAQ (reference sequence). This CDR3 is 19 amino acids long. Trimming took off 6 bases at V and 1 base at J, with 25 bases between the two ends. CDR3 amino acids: CASRGGEVAGERSYNEQFF. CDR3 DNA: TGTGCCAGCAGAGGGGGGGAGGTCGCGGGAGAACGTTCCTACAATGAGCAGTTCTTC.

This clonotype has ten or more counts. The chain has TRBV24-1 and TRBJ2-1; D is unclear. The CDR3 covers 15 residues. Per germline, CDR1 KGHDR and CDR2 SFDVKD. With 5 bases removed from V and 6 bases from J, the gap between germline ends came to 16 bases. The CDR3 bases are TGTGCCACCAGTGCGGATTTTGGATCCGTCAATGAGCAGTTCTTC. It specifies CATSADFGSVNEQFF.

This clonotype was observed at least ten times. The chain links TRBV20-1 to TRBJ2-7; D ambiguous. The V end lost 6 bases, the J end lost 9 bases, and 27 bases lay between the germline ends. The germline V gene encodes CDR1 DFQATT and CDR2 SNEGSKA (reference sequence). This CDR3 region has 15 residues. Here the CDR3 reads CSARRFVASSPRQYF. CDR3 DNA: TGCAGTGCACGAAGATTCGTGGCGTCCTCTCCCCGGCAGTACTTC.

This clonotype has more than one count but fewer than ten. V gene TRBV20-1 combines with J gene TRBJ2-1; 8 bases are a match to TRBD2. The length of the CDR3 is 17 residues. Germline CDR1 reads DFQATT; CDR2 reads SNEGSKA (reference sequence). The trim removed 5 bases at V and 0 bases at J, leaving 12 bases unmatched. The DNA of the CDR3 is TGCAGTGCTCAGACTAGCGCGAGTTCCCGCTCCTACAATGAGCAGTTCTTC. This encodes CSAQTSASSRSYNEQFF.

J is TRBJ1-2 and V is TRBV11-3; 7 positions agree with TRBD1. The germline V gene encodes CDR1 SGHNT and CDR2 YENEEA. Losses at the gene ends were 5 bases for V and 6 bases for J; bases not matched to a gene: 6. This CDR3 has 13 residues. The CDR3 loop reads CASSRDRNDGYTF. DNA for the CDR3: TGTGCCAGCAGCCGGGACAGAAACGATGGCTACACCTTC. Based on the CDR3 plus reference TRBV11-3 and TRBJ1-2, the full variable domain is EAGVVQSPRYKIIEKKQPVAFWCNPISGHNTLYWYLQNLGQGPELLIRYENEEAVDDSQLPKDRFSAERLKGVDSTLKIQPAELGDSAVYLCASSRDRNDGYTFGSGTRLTVV.

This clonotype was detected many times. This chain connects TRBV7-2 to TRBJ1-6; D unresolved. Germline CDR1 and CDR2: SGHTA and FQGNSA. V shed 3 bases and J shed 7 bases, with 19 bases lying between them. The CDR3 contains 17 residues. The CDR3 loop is CASSLGRWAETNSPLHF. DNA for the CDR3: TGTGCCAGCAGCTTGGGTCGGTGGGCCGAAACGAATTCACCCCTCCACTTT.

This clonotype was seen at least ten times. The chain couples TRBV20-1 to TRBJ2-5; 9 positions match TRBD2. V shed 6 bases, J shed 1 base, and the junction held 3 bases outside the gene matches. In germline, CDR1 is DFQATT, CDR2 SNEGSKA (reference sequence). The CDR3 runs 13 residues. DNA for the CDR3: TGCAGTGCAACTAGCGGGCTCCAAGAGACCCAGTACTTC. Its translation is CSATSGLQETQYF.

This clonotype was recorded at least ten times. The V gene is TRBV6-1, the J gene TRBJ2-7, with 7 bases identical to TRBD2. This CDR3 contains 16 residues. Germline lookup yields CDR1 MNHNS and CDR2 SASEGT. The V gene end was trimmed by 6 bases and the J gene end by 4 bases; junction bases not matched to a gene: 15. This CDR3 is CASSSSFGRESYEQYF. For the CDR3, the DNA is TGTGCCAGCAGCTCCTCCTTCGGGCGGGAGTCATACGAGCAGTACTTC.

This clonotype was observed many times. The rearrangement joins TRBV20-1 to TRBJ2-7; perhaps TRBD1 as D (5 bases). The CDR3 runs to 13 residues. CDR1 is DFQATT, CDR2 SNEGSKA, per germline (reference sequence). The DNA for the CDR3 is TGCACCCCTCGACACAGGAAGACTTACGAGCAGTACTTC. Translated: CTPRHRKTYEQYF.

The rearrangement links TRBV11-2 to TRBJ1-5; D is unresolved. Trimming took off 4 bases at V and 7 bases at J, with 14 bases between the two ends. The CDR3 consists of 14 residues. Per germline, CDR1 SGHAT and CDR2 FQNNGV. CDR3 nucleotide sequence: TGTGCCAGCAGCTCCCTCCCAGGAAGGCAGCCCCAGCATTTT. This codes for CASSSLPGRQPQHF.

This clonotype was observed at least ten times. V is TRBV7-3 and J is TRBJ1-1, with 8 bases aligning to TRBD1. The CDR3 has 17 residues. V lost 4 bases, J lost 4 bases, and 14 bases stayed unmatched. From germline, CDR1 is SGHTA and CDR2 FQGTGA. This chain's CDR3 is CASSSFKGTGDGTEAFF. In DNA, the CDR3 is TGTGCCAGCAGCTCGTTTAAAGGGACAGGCGATGGCACTGAAGCTTTCTTT.

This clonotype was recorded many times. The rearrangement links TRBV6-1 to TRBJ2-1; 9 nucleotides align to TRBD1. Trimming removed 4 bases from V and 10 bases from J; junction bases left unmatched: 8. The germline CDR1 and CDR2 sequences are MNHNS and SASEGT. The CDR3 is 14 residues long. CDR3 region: CASSASGQGEEQFF. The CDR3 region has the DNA TGTGCCAGCAGTGCCTCGGGACAGGGCGAGGAGCAGTTCTTC.

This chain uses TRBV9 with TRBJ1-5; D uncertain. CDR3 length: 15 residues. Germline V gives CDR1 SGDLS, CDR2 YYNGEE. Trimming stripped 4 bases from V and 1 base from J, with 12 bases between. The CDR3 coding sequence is TGTGCCAGCAGCTTAGACCTAGGGAGCAATCAGCCCCAGCATTTT. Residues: CASSLDLGSNQPQHF. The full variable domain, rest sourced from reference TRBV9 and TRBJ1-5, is DSGVTQTPKHLITATGQRVTLRCSPRSGDLSVYWYQQSLDQGLQFLIQYYNGEERAKGNILERFSAQQFPDLHSELNLSSLELGDSALYFCASSLDLGSNQPQHFGDGTRLSIL.